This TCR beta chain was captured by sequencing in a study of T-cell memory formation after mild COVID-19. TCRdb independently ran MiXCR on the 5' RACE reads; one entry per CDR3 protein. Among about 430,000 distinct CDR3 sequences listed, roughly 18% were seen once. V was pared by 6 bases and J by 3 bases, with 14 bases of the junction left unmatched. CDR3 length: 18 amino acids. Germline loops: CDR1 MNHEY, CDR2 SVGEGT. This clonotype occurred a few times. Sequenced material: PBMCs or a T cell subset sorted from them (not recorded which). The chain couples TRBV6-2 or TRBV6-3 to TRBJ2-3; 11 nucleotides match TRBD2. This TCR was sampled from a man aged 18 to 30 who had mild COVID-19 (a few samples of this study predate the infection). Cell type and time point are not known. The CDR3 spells CASSRRLAGSLETDTQYF. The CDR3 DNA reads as TGTGCCAGCAGCCGTCGACTAGCGGGGTCCTTAGAGACAGATACGCAGTATTTT.